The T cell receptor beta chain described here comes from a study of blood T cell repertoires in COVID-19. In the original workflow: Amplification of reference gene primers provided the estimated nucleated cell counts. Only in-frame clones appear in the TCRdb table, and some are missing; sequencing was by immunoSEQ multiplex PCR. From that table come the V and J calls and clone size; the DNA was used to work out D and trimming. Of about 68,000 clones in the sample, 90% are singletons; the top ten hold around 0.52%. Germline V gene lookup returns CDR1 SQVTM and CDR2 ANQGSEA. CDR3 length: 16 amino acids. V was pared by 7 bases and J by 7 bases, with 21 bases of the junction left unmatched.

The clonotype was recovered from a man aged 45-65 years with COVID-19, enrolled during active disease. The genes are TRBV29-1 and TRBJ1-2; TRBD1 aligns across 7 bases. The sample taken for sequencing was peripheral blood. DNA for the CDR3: TGCAGCGCCAACTTGGGGTCCGGGACAGAGAGATCTGGCTACACCTTC. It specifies CSANLGSGTERSGYTF.